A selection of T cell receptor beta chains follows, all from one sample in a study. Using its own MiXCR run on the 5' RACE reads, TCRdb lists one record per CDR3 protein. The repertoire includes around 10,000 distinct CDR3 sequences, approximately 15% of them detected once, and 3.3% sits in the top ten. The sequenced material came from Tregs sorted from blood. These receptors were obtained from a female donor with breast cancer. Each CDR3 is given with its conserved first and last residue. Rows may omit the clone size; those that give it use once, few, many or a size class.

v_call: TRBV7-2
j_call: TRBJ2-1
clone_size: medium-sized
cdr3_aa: CASSLVRHSYNEQFF

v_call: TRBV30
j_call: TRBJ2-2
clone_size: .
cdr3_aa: CAWSPRTHGELFF

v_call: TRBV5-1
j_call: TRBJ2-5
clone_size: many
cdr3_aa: CASSSRETGRSETQYF

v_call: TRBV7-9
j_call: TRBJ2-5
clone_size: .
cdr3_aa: CASSSIQGGEAQYF

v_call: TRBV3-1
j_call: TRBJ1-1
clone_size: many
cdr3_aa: CASSQGGNTEAFF

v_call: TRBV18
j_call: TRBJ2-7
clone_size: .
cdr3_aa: CASSPPDGSGGEQYF

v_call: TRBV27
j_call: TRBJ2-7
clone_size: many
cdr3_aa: CATRRGQGSYEQYF

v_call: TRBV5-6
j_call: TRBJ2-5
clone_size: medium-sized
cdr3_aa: CASSLVLRSETQYF

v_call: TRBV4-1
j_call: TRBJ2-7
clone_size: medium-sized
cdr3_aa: CASSPRTSGIVLSYEQYF

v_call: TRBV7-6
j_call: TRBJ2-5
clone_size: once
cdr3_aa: CASSPGTQETQYF

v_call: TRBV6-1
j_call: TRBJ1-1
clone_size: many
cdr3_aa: CASRTGRPNTEAFF

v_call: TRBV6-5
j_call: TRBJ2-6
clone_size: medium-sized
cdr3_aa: CASSYRSFKGISGANVLTF

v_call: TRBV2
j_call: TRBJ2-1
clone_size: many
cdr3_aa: CASSGLPLISYNEQFF

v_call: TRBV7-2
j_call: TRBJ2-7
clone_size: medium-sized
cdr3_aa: CASSSWTLSEQYF

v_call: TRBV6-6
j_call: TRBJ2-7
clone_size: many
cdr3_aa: CASSPDGTQDEQYF

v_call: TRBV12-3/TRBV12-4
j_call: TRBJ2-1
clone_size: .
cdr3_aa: CASSSVQGFSYNEQFF

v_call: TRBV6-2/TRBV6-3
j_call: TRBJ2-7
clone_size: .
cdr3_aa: CASSPGGKQYF

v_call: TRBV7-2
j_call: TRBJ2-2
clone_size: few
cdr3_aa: CASSLGQGVTGELFF

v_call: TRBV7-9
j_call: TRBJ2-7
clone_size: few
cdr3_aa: CASSSDRLSYEQYF

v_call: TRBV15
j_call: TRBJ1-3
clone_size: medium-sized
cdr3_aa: CATSRDRAGNTIYF

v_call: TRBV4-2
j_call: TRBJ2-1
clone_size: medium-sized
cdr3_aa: CASSQGGNRYNEQFF

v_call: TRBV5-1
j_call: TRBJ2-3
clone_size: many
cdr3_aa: CASSLGLQGGTDTQYF

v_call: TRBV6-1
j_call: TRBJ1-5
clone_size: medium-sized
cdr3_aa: CASSEAQSDQPQHF

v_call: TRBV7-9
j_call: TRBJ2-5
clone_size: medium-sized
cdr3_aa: CASSLVTGQGGQYF

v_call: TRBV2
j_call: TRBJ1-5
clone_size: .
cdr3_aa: CASSRGTGDQPQHF

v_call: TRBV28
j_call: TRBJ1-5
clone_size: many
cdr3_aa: CASSLSGTQPQHF

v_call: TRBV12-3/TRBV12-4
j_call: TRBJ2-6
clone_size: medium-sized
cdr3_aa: CASSLWVRASGANVLTF

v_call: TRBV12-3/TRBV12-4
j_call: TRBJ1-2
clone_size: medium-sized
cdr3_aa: CASSSPDRSYGYTF

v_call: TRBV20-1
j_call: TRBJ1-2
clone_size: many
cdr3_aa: CSATTTGVSYGYTF

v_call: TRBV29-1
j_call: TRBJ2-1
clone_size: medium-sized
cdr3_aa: CSVVGLRAYNEQFF

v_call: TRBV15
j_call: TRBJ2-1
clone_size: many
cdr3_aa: CATSRRQGLGGEQFF

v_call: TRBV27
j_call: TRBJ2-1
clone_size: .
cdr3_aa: CASRLRVLPPYNEQFF

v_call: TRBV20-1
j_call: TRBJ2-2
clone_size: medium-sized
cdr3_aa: CSARKGGNTGELFF

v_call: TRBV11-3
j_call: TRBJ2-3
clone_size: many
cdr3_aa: CASSLTRATDTQYF

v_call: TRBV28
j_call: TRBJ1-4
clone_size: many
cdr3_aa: CASSTGGRATNEKLFF

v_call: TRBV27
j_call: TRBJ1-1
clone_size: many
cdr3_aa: CASTRAADIMNTEAFF

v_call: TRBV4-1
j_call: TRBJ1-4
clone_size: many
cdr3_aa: CASSQDRALREKLFF

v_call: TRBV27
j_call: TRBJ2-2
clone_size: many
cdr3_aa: CASSLEDTGELFF

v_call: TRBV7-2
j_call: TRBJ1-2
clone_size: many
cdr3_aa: CASSLGQGAGGYTF

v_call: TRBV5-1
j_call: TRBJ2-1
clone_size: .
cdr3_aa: CASSLTPPYNEQFF

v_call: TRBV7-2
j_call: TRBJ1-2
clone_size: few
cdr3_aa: CASSLADSYGYTF

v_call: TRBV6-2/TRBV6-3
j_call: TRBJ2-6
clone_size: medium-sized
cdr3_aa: CASTKGFSGANVLTF

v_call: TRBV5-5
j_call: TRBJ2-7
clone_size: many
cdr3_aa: CASTPLAGGPSYEQYF

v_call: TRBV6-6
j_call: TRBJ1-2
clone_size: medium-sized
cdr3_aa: CASSSQISFQPGARAYTF

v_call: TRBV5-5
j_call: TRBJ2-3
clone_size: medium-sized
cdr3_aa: CASSLWGEADTQYF

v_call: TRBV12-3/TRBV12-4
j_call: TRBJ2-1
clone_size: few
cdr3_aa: CASSLRSGSNEQFF

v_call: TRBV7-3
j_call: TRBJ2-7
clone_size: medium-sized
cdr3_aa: CASSLTSGYEQYF

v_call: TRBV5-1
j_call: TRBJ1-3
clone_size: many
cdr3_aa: CASSLEEARSGNTIYF

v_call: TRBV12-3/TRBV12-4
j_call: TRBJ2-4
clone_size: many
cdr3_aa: CASSPDGGGKNIQYF